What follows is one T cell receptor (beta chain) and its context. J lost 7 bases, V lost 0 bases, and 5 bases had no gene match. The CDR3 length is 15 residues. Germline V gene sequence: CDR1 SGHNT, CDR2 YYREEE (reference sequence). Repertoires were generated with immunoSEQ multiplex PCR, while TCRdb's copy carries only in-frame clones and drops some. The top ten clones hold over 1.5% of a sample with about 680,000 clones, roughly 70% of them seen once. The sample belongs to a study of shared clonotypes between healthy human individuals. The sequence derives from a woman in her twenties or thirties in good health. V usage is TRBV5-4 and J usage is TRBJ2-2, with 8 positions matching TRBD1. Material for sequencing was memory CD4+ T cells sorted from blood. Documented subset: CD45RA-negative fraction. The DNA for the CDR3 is TGTGCCAGCAGCTTGGCCAGGGGGCAGGACGGGGAGCTGTTTTTT. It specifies CASSLARGQDGELFF.